This is a list of T cell receptor beta chains from one sample in a study of Tregs in tolerant kidney transplant recipients. The table came from immunoSEQ multiplex PCR; TCRdb's copy has only in-frame clones and leaves some out. Of around 75,000 clones listed, less than 90% are singletons. The sequences come from CD4+ T cells from blood, collected before the transplant. Receptor source: a human donor who received a combined kidney and bone marrow transplant. The CDR3 runs from the conserved cysteine through the conserved F or W. A D gene is named only where the DNA matches it firmly. Clone size appears in some rows only: once, few, many, or a class for an expanded clone.

clone_size	d_call	v_call	j_call	cdr3_aa	cdr3_nt
-	-	TRBV7-2	TRBJ2-7	CASSTDSTSYEQYF	TGTGCCAGCAGCACGGACAGCACCTCCTACGAGCAGTACTTC
-	TRBD2	TRBV7-8	TRBJ2-7	CASSQGLADRALQYF	TGTGCCAGCAGCCAGGGACTAGCGGATAGAGCTTTGCAGTACTTC
few	TRBD1	TRBV5-1	TRBJ1-5	CASSPGDRENQPQHF	TGCGCCAGCAGCCCTGGGGACAGGGAAAATCAGCCCCAGCATTTT
-	TRBD1	TRBV5-1	TRBJ1-2	CASSLGQGREGYTF	TGCGCCAGCAGCCTCGGACAGGGAAGGGAGGGCTACACCTTC
-	TRBD1	TRBV15	TRBJ1-1	CATSRELLTGTENTEAFF	TGTGCCACCAGCAGAGAGTTATTAACCGGGACAGAAAACACTGAAGCTTTCTTT
-	-	TRBV4-1	TRBJ2-1	CASSQVDLLSYNEQFF	TGCGCCAGCAGCCAAGTTGATCTACTGTCCTACAATGAGCAGTTCTTC
-	TRBD1	TRBV6-1	TRBJ1-4	CASSAADRGNEKLFF	TGTGCCAGCAGTGCAGCGGACAGGGGTAATGAAAAACTGTTTTTT
-	-	TRBV7-2	TRBJ2-7	CASSSQQGGTGEQYF	TGTGCCAGCAGCTCCCAACAGGGGGGGACGGGCGAGCAGTACTTC
-	-	TRBV11-3	TRBJ2-7	CASSLGYGSTYEQYF	TGTGCCAGCAGCTTAGGGTACGGTTCCACCTACGAGCAGTACTTC
-	TRBD1	TRBV29-1	TRBJ2-5	CSVDRGQGETQYF	TGCAGCGTTGACAGGGGGCAGGGAGAGACCCAGTACTTC
-	-	TRBV6-5	TRBJ2-1	CASNNYAAPHEQFF	TGTGCCAGCAACAACTACGCAGCCCCCCATGAGCAGTTCTTC
-	-	TRBV29-1	TRBJ1-4	CSVTTGRNEKLFF	TGCAGCGTGACCACAGGGAGAAATGAAAAACTGTTTTTT
-	-	TRBV19	TRBJ2-7	CASSRRPPPGPYEQYF	TGTGCCAGTAGTAGACGCCCACCGCCAGGTCCCTACGAGCAGTACTTC
-	TRBD1	TRBV29-1	TRBJ1-2	CSVARDSNYGYTF	TGCAGCGTTGCACGGGACAGCAACTATGGCTACACCTTC
-	-	TRBV25-1	TRBJ1-1	CASSDHSEAFF	TGTGCCAGCAGTGATCATTCTGAAGCTTTCTTT
-	TRBD1	TRBV5-6	TRBJ2-1	CASSNRQGGPYNEQFF	TGTGCCAGCAGCAACCGACAGGGTGGCCCCTACAATGAGCAGTTCTTC
-	TRBD1	TRBV7-8	TRBJ1-2	CASSFEGANYGYTF	TGTGCCAGCAGCTTTGAGGGGGCAAACTATGGCTACACCTTC
few	-	TRBV5-1	TRBJ2-2	CASSSGLVAGELFF	TGCGCCAGCAGCTCCGGGTTAGTCGCCGGGGAGCTGTTTTTT
-	TRBD2	TRBV6-4	TRBJ2-1	CASTRIAGEGEQFF	TGTGCCAGCACCAGAATAGCGGGAGAGGGTGAGCAGTTCTTC
-	TRBD1	TRBV4-2	TRBJ1-5	CASSQAPGQLTKTPNQPQHF	TGTGCCAGCAGCCAAGCACCGGGACAGTTGACTAAAACGCCCAATCAGCCCCAGCATTTT
-	-	TRBV27	TRBJ2-6	CASSSYSSGANVLTF	TGTGCCAGCAGTTCCTATTCATCTGGGGCCAACGTCCTGACTTTC
-	TRBD1	TRBV25-1	TRBJ1-2	CASSGTGPYGYTF	TGTGCCAGCAGTGGGACAGGACCCTATGGCTACACCTTC
-	TRBD1	TRBV4-1	TRBJ1-5	CASSQEPGQGDVQPQHF	TGCGCCAGCAGCCAGGAGCCGGGACAGGGGGACGTTCAGCCCCAGCATTTT
-	TRBD1	TRBV10-3	TRBJ2-4	CAISTGDAKNIQYF	TGTGCCATCAGCACAGGGGATGCCAAAAACATTCAGTACTTC
-	TRBD1	TRBV7-9	TRBJ2-7	CASSSGQPYEQYF	TGTGCCAGCAGCTCGGGACAGCCCTACGAGCAGTACTTC
once	TRBD1	TRBV6-1	TRBJ2-1	CASQSNRGSSNEQFF	TGTGCCAGCCAATCAAACAGGGGGTCAAGCAATGAGCAGTTCTTC
-	-	TRBV4-1	TRBJ2-2	CASSQVERRNTGELFF	TGCGCCAGCAGCCAAGTTGAGCGAAGGAACACCGGGGAGCTGTTTTTT
-	-	TRBV19	TRBJ1-5	CASSTGTRNQPQHF	TGTGCCAGTAGTACAGGGACACGGAATCAGCCCCAGCATTTT
-	TRBD2	TRBV9	TRBJ2-5	CASSPSSGIETQYF	TGTGCCAGCAGCCCGTCTAGCGGGATCGAGACCCAGTACTTC
-	TRBD1	TRBV18	TRBJ1-1	CASSPPLGQGTEAFF	TGTGCCAGCTCACCACCGCTTGGACAGGGGACTGAAGCTTTCTTT
-	-	TRBV9	TRBJ2-7	CASSVTGTEGEQYF	TGTGCCAGCAGCGTGACCGGGACTGAGGGGGAGCAGTACTTC
few	-	TRBV6-5	TRBJ2-7	CASSYLDRQAVEQYF	TGTGCCAGCAGTTACTTGGATAGACAGGCTGTCGAGCAGTACTTC
-	TRBD2	TRBV5-1	TRBJ2-2	CASSLGGLAGGAGELFF	TGCGCCAGCAGCTTGGGGGGACTAGCGGGAGGAGCCGGGGAGCTGTTTTTT
-	-	TRBV5-1	TRBJ2-2	CASSLSGANTGELFF	TGCGCCAGCAGCTTGTCGGGGGCGAACACCGGGGAGCTGTTTTTT